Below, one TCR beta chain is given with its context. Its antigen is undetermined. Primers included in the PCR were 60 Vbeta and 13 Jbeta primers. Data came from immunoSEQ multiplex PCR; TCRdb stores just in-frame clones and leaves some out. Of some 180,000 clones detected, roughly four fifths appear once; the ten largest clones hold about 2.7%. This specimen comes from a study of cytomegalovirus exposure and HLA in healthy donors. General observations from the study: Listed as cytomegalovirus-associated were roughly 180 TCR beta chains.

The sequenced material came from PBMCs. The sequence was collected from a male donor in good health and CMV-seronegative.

In DNA form, the CDR3 reads TGTGCCTGGAGTACAGGGGTTCGTGAAAAACTGTTTTTT. Translation: CAWSTGVREKLFF. The chain combines TRBV30 with TRBJ1-4; TRBD1 matches 7 bases. Per the germline V gene, CDR1 is GTSNPN and CDR2 is SVGIG (reference sequence). The CDR3 contains 13 residues. After removal of 2 bases from V and 7 bases from J, the junction contained 4 bases not matched to a gene.